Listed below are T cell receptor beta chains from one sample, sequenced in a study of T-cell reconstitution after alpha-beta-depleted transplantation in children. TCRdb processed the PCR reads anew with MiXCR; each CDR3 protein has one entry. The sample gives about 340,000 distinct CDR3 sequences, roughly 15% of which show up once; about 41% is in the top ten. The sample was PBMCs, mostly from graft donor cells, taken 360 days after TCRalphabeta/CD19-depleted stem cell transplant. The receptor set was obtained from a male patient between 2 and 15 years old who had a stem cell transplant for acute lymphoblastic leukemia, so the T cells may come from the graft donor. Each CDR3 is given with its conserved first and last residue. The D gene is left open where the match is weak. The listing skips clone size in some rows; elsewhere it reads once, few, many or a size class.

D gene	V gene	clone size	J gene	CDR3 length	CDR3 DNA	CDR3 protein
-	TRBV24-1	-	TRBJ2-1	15	TGTGCCACCAGTGATTCGGGACTGGCCCAGGATGAGCAGTTCTTC	CATSDSGLAQDEQFF
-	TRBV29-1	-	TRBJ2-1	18	TGCAGCGTTGAAGATAGGTCGGGACACACTTTCTCCTACAATGAGCAGTTCTTC	CSVEDRSGHTFSYNEQFF
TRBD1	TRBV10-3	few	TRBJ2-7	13	TGTGCCATCAGTCCGGGACAGGTGTGGGAGCAGTACTTC	CAISPGQVWEQYF
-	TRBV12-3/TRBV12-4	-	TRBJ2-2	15	TGTGCCAGCAGTGAACAGGGGAGGGGGCACGGGGAGCTGTTTTTT	CASSEQGRGHGELFF
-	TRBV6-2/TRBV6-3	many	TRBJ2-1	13	TGTGCCAGCAGTTACCAGGGGACTCGTAAGCAGTTCTTC	CASSYQGTRKQFF
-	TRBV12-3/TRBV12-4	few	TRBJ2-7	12	TGTGCCAGCAGTGAAGGACCCTACGAGCAGTACTTC	CASSEGPYEQYF
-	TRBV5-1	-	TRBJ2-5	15	TGCGCCAGCAGCTTACCCCGGGGGACAGAAGAGACCCAGTACTTC	CASSLPRGTEETQYF
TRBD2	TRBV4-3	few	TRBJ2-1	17	TGCGCCAGCAGCCCAAGCCTCGCGGGAGGAACGGACAATGAGCAGTTCTTC	CASSPSLAGGTDNEQFF
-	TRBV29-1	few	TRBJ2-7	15	TGCAGCGTCGAGGGAAGACGATCGAGCTCCTACGAGCAGTACTTC	CSVEGRRSSSYEQYF
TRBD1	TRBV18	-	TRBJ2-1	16	TGTGCCAGCTCACCACCCGACAGGGACCTGTACAATGAGCAGTTCTTC	CASSPPDRDLYNEQFF
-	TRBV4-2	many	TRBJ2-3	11	TGCGCCAGCAGCCAAGGTGATACGCAGTATTTT	CASSQGDTQYF
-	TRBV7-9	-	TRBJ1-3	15	TGTGCCAGCAGCGCACCCGCAGTCTCTGGAAACACCATATATTTT	CASSAPAVSGNTIYF
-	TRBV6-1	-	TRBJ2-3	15	TGTGCCAGCAGAGGGTTACAGCGAGACACAGATACGCAGTATTTT	CASRGLQRDTDTQYF
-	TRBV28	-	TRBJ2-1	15	TGTGCCAGCAGTCGGGACCAACCAAGCTACAATGAGCAGTTCTTC	CASSRDQPSYNEQFF
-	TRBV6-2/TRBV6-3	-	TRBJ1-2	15	TGTGCCAGCAGTTACGCCGGGGAGTTCCTGTATGGCTACACCTTC	CASSYAGEFLYGYTF
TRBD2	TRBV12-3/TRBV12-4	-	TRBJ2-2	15	TGTGCCAGCAGTTTCTCGAGCGGGATCACCGGGGAGCTGTTTTTT	CASSFSSGITGELFF
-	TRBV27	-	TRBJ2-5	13	TGTGCCAGCAGTTTACTAGCGCAAGAGACCCAGTACTTC	CASSLLAQETQYF
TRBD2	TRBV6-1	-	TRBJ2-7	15	TGTGCCAGCAGAACACTAGCGGGAGCACCTCTCGAGCAGTACTTC	CASRTLAGAPLEQYF
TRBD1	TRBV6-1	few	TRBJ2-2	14	TGTGCCAGCAGCGGGACAGGGGTGGTCCGGGAGCTGTTTTTT	CASSGTGVVRELFF
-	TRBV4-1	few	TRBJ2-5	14	TGCGCCAGCAGCCTCGGGACGGTCTTCGAGACCCAGTACTTC	CASSLGTVFETQYF
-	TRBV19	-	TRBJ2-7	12	TGTGCCAGCGGGGGCGGGAGCCACGAGCAGTACTTC	CASGGGSHEQYF
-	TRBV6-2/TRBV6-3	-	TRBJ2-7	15	TGTGCCAGCAGCCCGGCGGAGGGCGGTGTCTACGAGCAGTACTTC	CASSPAEGGVYEQYF
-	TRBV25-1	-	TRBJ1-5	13	TGTGCCAGCAGCGGGAGGAGTAATCAGCCCCAGCATTTT	CASSGRSNQPQHF
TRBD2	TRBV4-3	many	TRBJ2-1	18	TGCGCCAGCAGCCAAGATTGGGGAAGCGGGAGTTCCTACAATGAGCAGTTCTTC	CASSQDWGSGSSYNEQFF
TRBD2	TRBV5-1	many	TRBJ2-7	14	TGCGCCAGCAGCCTTAGCGGGTACTCCTACGAGCAGTACTTC	CASSLSGYSYEQYF
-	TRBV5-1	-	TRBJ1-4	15	TGCGCCAGCAGCTTGTATACACCCGGAGGCGAAAAACTGTTTTTT	CASSLYTPGGEKLFF
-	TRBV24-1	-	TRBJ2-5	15	TGTGCCACCAGTGATACGTCAACTACGCAAGAGACCCAGTACTTC	CATSDTSTTQETQYF
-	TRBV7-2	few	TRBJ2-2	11	TGTGCCAGCTTAGGCTACGGGGAGCTGTTTTTT	CASLGYGELFF
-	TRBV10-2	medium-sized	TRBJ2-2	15	TGCGCCAGCAGTCGGATAGCGGAGCACACCGGGGAGCTGTTTTTT	CASSRIAEHTGELFF
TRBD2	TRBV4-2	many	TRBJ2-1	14	TGTGCCAGCAGCCAAGCCAGCGGGAGCGGTGAGCAGTTCTTC	CASSQASGSGEQFF
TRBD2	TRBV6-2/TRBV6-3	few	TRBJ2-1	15	TGTGCCAGCAGTTCTAGCGGGAGGTCTTTCAATGAGCAGTTCTTC	CASSSSGRSFNEQFF
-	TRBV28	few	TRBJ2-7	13	TGTGCCAGCAGTTTCATCCCCTACTACGAGCAGTACTTC	CASSFIPYYEQYF
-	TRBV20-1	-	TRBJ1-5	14	TGCAGTGCTAGAAGGCAGAATAGCAATCAGCCCCAGCATTTT	CSARRQNSNQPQHF
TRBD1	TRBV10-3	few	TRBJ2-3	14	TGTGCCATCAGTTACCGGGACAGGGGAGATACGCAGTATTTT	CAISYRDRGDTQYF
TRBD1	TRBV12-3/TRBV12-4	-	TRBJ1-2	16	TGTGCCAGCAGTTTCTCCGGACAGGGGGTAGACTATGGCTACACCTTC	CASSFSGQGVDYGYTF
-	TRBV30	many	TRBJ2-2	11	TGTGCCTGGAGTGGACCCGGGGAGCTGTTTTTT	CAWSGPGELFF
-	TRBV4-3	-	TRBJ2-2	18	TGCGCCAGCAGCCAAGATCTTGGAGGGGTTTTGAACACCGGGGAGCTGTTTTTT	CASSQDLGGVLNTGELFF
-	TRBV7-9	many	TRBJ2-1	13	TGTGCCAGCAGCTCATTAGTCCTAAATGAGCAGTTCTTC	CASSSLVLNEQFF
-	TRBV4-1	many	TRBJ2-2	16	TGCGCCAGCAGCCTCTGGCGGCTAGGGAACACCGGGGAGCTGTTTTTT	CASSLWRLGNTGELFF
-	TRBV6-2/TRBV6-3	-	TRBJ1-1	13	TGTGCCAGCAGTTACTCGTTTAATCCTGAAGCTTTCTTT	CASSYSFNPEAFF
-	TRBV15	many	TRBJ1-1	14	TGTGCCACCGCCCCGGGGGGGCGGAACACTGAAGCTTTCTTT	CATAPGGRNTEAFF
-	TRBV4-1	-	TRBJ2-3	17	TGCGCCAGCAGCCAAGTTCGCCACGGGGGCGCATTTGATACGCAGTATTTT	CASSQVRHGGAFDTQYF
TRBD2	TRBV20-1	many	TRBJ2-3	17	TGCAGTGCTAAACGACCGACTAGCGGGAGGCCCACAGATACGCAGTATTTT	CSAKRPTSGRPTDTQYF
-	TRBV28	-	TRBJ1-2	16	TGTGCCAGCAGTCCATACCTTTTGCGGGCAGGGGTAGGCTACACCTTC	CASSPYLLRAGVGYTF
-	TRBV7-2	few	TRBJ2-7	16	TGTGCCAGCAGCCCGGTAGGGGTTGACAGAGCCTACGAGCAGTACTTC	CASSPVGVDRAYEQYF